Each of the 10 T cell receptor beta chains below was sequenced from the same sample in a study of T cell repertoires in cytomegalovirus infection. TCRdb redid the calling of the reads with MiXCR, one entry per CDR3 protein. The sample yields some 940,000 distinct CDR3 sequences, less than 35% seen once. Their antigens remain unidentified. Sequencing used cultured CD8+ T cells from PBMCs, obtained from culture after CMV antigen stimulation. These receptors were obtained from a human donor in good health (CMV status not recorded). Some clones in this sample may be carry-over from other donors' samples.

This clonotype was recorded a few times. The chain carries TRBV12-3 or TRBV12-4 and TRBJ1-6, with D possibly being TRBD1 (6 bases). The V and J ends lost 5 bases and 4 bases respectively, with 9 bases between them. The CDR3 has 14 amino acids. CDR3 coding DNA: TGTGCCAGCAGTCAAACAGGGTATAATTCACCCCTCCACTTT. It translates to CASSQTGYNSPLHF.

Only one count was recorded for this clonotype. This sequence joins TRBV2 and TRBJ1-3; 10 bases align to TRBD1. There are 18 residues in the CDR3. The germline CDR1 and CDR2 sequences are SNHLY and FYNNEI. The V gene end was trimmed by 8 bases and the J gene end by 0 bases; junction bases not matched to a gene: 13. CDR3 amino acids: CASVGQGQGPLSGNTIYF. DNA of the CDR3: TGTGCCAGCGTTGGGCAGGGACAGGGGCCTCTCTCTGGAAACACCATATATTTT. Using reference TRBV2 and TRBJ1-3 for the parts outside the CDR3, the full variable domain is EPEVTQTPSHQVTQMGQEVILRCVPISNHLYFYWYRQILGQKVEFLVSFYNNEISEKSEIFDDQFSVERPDGSNFTLKIRSTKLEDSAMYFCASVGQGQGPLSGNTIYFGEGSWLTVV.

This clonotype was counted between two and nine times. The rearrangement links TRBV19 to TRBJ2-5, with TRBD1 as a possible D gene (6 bases). The CDR3 runs to 15 residues. Trimming took off 5 bases at V and 3 bases at J, with 16 bases between the two ends. Germline-derived CDR1 and CDR2 are LNHDA and SQIVND (reference sequence). The DNA for the CDR3 is TGTGCCAGTAGTTTAAATACGGGACAAAAAGAGACCCAGTACTTC. Its translation: CASSLNTGQKETQYF.

V usage is TRBV7-6 and J usage is TRBJ2-1; 8 nucleotides line up with TRBD1. CDR1 and CDR2 from the germline V gene are SGHVS and FNYEAQ. The CDR3 is made up of 14 amino acids. Unmatched junction bases numbered 6, after V lost 4 bases and J lost 7 bases. CDR3 DNA sequence: TGTGCCAGCAGCTCCCGGGACAGGAGTAATGAGCAGTTCTTC. Its protein product is CASSSRDRSNEQFF.

The J gene is TRBJ1-1, the V gene TRBV7-6, with D perhaps matching TRBD1 (6 bases). V gave up 2 bases and J gave up 0 bases, with 13 bases separating them. The CDR3 has 16 residues. Germline-derived CDR1 and CDR2 are SGHVS and FNYEAQ. CDR3 in DNA: TGTGCCAGCAGCTTACGTGACAGGTTCATGAACACTGAAGCTTTCTTT. Residues: CASSLRDRFMNTEAFF. The whole variable domain, filled in from reference TRBV7-6 and TRBJ1-1, reads GAGVSQSPRYKVTKRGQDVALRCDPISGHVSLYWYRQALGQGPEFLTYFNYEAQQDKSGLPNDRFSAERPEGSISTLTIQRTEQRDSAMYRCASSLRDRFMNTEAFFGQGTRLTVV.

This clonotype was seen a handful of times. The genes are TRBV6-1 and TRBJ2-1; a weak D match, TRBD2 (5 bases). The germline V and J ends were trimmed by 3 bases and 8 bases, with 8 bases remaining between them. CDR3 length: 12 amino acids. The germline CDR1 and CDR2 sequences are MNHNS and SASEGT. DNA for the CDR3: TGTGCCAGCAGTGAGGAGGCGCATGAGCAGTTCTTC. Encoded protein: CASSEEAHEQFF.

This sequence joins TRBV6-5 and TRBJ1-2, with D unclear. V shed 2 bases and J shed 2 bases, with 15 bases lying between them. Germline V CDR1 and CDR2: MNHEY, SVGAGI. The CDR3 has 16 residues. The CDR3 nucleotides read TGTGCCAGCAGTTACGGAGGACGGGGTATAAACTATGGCTACACCTTC. Translated: CASSYGGRGINYGYTF.

Here the CDR3 reads CASRRRQGGYNEQFF. The CDR3 nucleotides are TGTGCCAGCAGGCGCCGGCAGGGGGGTTACAATGAGCAGTTCTTC. The chain uses TRBV6-8 and TRBJ2-1, with a tentative D call TRBD1 (7 bases). CDR1 and CDR2 from the germline V gene are MNHGY and SAAAGT. Trimming cost V 6 bases and J 4 bases, with 16 bases left between them. The CDR3 covers 15 residues.

The chain couples TRBV7-6 to TRBJ2-7; weak D call: TRBD1 (6 bases). Germline CDR1 reads SGHVS; CDR2 reads FNYEAQ. The CDR3 sequence is 15 residues long. The CDR3 DNA reads TGTGCCGGCAGCTTAGGTGAGGGACACCCCTACGAGCAGTACGTC. It translates to CAGSLGEGHPYEQYV.

This clonotype has more than one count but fewer than ten. This chain uses TRBV5-1 with TRBJ1-1; no clear D gene. This CDR3 spans 13 amino acids. V was clipped by 5 bases and J by 7 bases, with 15 bases between them. The V gene's germline CDR1 is SGHRS and CDR2 YFSETQ. DNA for the CDR3: TGCGCCAGCAGTCCGGCCGACGGGCTTGAAGCTTTCTTT. This sequence encodes CASSPADGLEAFF.